This TCR beta chain emerged from a study of blood T cell repertoires in COVID-19. Study-wide context: COVID-19 samples collected from the United States, Italy and Spain covered acute and convalescent phases.

In the authors' workflow: Cell counts per sample came from amplifying reference gene primers. The data were produced by immunoSEQ multiplex PCR, yet TCRdb's version contains in-frame clones alone and is incomplete. V, J and clone size derive from that table, while D and trimming were established from the DNA sequence. The table has more than 300,000 clones, around 87% seen once. This CDR3 spans 14 amino acids. V was shortened by 6 bases and J by 0 bases, with 13 bases between the two germline ends. The germline CDR1 and CDR2 sequences are SGHRS and YFSETQ. The Seattle patients, enrolled during active infection, were followed longitudinally.

The sequencing sample was made of peripheral blood. This TCR came from a woman between 45 and 65 years old with COVID-19, enrolled during active disease. The J gene is TRBJ2-7, the V gene TRBV5-1; no definite D call. The CDR3 spells CASTEADSSYEQYF. DNA for the CDR3: TGCGCCAGCACTGAAGCCGATAGCTCCTACGAGCAGTACTTC.